These 12 T cell receptor beta chains share one sample of origin, sequenced in a study of T cell responses to AZD1222 COVID-19 vaccine. Profiled with immunoSEQ multiplex PCR; TCRdb holds only in-frame clones, not every one. The profile shows some 150,000 clones, around 85% of them singletons. This sample comprised peripheral blood, obtained on day 0 of MenACWY control vaccination. These receptor sequences come from an adult in good health.

V is TRBV5-1 and J is TRBJ1-5; possible D gene TRBD1, 5 bases. There are 15 residues in the CDR3. V shed 1 base and J shed 5 bases, with 13 bases lying between them. CDR1 and CDR2 from the germline V gene are SGHRS and YFSETQ. CDR3 DNA: TGCGCCAGCAGCTTGTTTCCGGGACGAGATCAGCCCCAGCATTTT. Translation: CASSLFPGRDQPQHF.

This chain uses TRBV6-5 with TRBJ2-7; D gene uncertain. V was cut by 0 bases and J by 2 bases, with 11 bases left in between. The CDR3 runs to 15 residues. Germline values: CDR1 MNHEY, CDR2 SVGAGI. CDR3 sequence (DNA): TGTGCCAGCAGTTACTCGGTCCGGGTAGCCTACGAGCAGTACGTC. Translated: CASSYSVRVAYEQYV.

The chain has TRBV6-2 or TRBV6-3 and TRBJ2-1, with 7 bases aligning to TRBD2. The CDR3 is made up of 16 amino acids. J was trimmed by 8 bases and V by 0 bases; bases with no gene match: 10. Germline CDR1 is MNHEY and CDR2 is SVGEGT. The CDR3 spells CASSYSSGRIRDEQFF. The CDR3 coding sequence is TGTGCCAGCAGTTACTCGTCCGGGAGGATAAGGGATGAGCAGTTCTTC.

This chain links TRBV20-1 with TRBJ1-2, with a tentative D call TRBD1 (6 bases). Trimming took off 5 bases at V and 13 bases at J, with 17 bases between the two ends. The CDR3 extends over 11 amino acids. Germline V gives CDR1 DFQATT, CDR2 SNEGSKA (reference sequence). The CDR3 loop reads CSAPQEGGRTF. DNA of the CDR3: TGCAGTGCTCCCCAGGAAGGGGGGCGCACCTTC.

This chain links TRBV19 with TRBJ1-5, with D maybe TRBD1 (6 bases). V shed 3 bases and J shed 2 bases, with 11 bases lying between them. The CDR3 spans 15 residues. Per the germline V gene, CDR1 is LNHDA and CDR2 is SQIVND (reference sequence). CDR3 loop: CASSIVAGGNQPQHF. CDR3 nucleotide sequence: TGTGCCAGTAGTATTGTGGCAGGGGGCAATCAGCCCCAGCATTTT.

The chain carries TRBV3-1 (or the pseudogene TRBV3-2) and TRBJ2-3, with 13 bases identical to TRBD2. Germline assignment: CDR1 LGHDT and CDR2 YNNKEL (reference sequence). The CDR3 spans 21 residues. V was pared by 2 bases and J by 1 base, with 15 bases of the junction left unmatched. CDR3 DNA sequence: TGTGCCAGCAGCCAATATAAGAGAGGACTAGCGGGAGTGTGTGGCACAGATACGCAGTATTTT. It translates to CASSQYKRGLAGVCGTDTQYF.

V usage is TRBV6-4 and J usage is TRBJ1-2, with 10 bases aligning to TRBD1. CDR1 and CDR2 (germline): MRHNA, SNTAGT. Germline trimming cut 2 bases from V and 5 bases from J; bases unmatched to any gene: 14. The CDR3 length is 18 residues. In DNA form, the CDR3 reads TGTGCCAGCAGTGACAGGGGACAGGGGCCCCCTGGGTGGTATGGCTACACCTTC. Amino acids: CASSDRGQGPPGWYGYTF.

The V call is TRBV7-6, the J call TRBJ1-5; D is undetermined. This CDR3 comprises 14 residues. Germline V gives CDR1 SGHVS, CDR2 FNYEAQ. V shed 0 bases and J shed 3 bases, with 6 bases lying between them. CDR3 sequence reads: CASSLAEFNQPQHF. CDR3 DNA sequence: TGTGCCAGCAGCTTAGCGGAGTTCAATCAGCCCCAGCATTTT.

The chain has TRBV6-1 and TRBJ2-7; D unclear. The CDR3 runs to 12 residues. The germline gives CDR1 MNHNS, CDR2 SASEGT. V was shortened by 5 bases and J by 6 bases, with 11 bases between the two germline ends. The CDR3 DNA reads TGTGCCAGCAGTCAAACCTCGATCGAGCAGTACTTC. Amino acid sequence: CASSQTSIEQYF.

Here the CDR3 reads CASSPPSGGITSPLHF. The DNA of the CDR3 is TGTGCCAGCTCACCACCGTCGGGGGGGATTACTTCACCCCTCCACTTT. The V gene is TRBV18, the J gene TRBJ1-6, with a possible D match to TRBD1 (5 bases). Germline CDR1 KGHSH, CDR2 LQKENI. Between the trimmed V and J ends, which lost 0 bases and 9 bases, there was a span of 15 bases. The CDR3 contains 16 residues.

The chain has TRBV6-1 and TRBJ1-2; D is unclear. Germline V gene data show CDR1 as MNHNS and CDR2 as SASEGT. The CDR3 runs 13 residues. Trimming took 2 bases from V and 0 from J, leaving 4 bases between them. The CDR3 nucleotides are TGTGCCAGCAGTGAACGACCTAACTATGGCTACACCTTC. Translating it yields CASSERPNYGYTF.

V and J are TRBV6-1 and TRBJ1-3; D is perhaps TRBD1 (5 bases). V lost 0 bases and J 3 bases, leaving 6 bases between the germline ends. Germline V CDR1 and CDR2: MNHNS, SASEGT. This CDR3 region has 14 residues. This chain's CDR3 is CASSEAGGGNTIYF. The DNA for the CDR3 is TGTGCCAGCAGTGAAGCGGGGGGTGGAAACACCATATATTTT.